Listed here are 24 T cell receptor beta chains from one sample, sequenced in a study of blood T cell repertoires in COVID-19. Using immunoSEQ multiplex PCR, the repertoire was profiled, and TCRdb retains in-frame clones only, with some absent. The sample has about 200,000 clones, 65% to 90% seen once. The sequencing sample was made of peripheral blood. These receptors all come from a woman between 65 and 79 years old with COVID-19, enrolled during active disease.

The sample holds one count of this clone. V gene TRBV12-5 combines with J gene TRBJ1-4; D is unclear. V was trimmed by 7 bases and J by 4 bases, leaving 13 bases between them. The CDR3 consists of 14 residues. Germline V gives CDR1 LGHNT, CDR2 FRNRAP. The CDR3 loop is CASARLSDNEKLFF. In nucleotides, the CDR3 is TGTGCTAGTGCCCGACTTAGTGATAATGAAAAACTGTTTTTT.

This chain joins TRBV2 and TRBJ1-2; D ambiguous. V was pared by 2 bases and J by 2 bases, with 15 bases between. The CDR3 contains 16 residues. Germline V lookup: CDR1 SNHLY, CDR2 FYNNEI. CDR3 sequence reads: CASSERGHAGNYGYTF. In DNA form, the CDR3 reads TGTGCCAGCAGTGAAAGAGGGCATGCCGGGAACTATGGCTACACCTTC.

Notes on this clone: The junction differs from germline at one of its ends, possibly a read error. J is TRBJ2-3 and V is TRBV5-4, with 8 bases that match TRBD1. Germline values: CDR1 SGHNT, CDR2 YYREEE (reference sequence). The CDR3 contains 12 residues. The CDR3 coding sequence is TGTGCCAGCAGCTTTGACAGGGGAACAAAATCTTTT. It translates to CASSFDRGTKSF.

The chain joins TRBV14 to TRBJ2-1; TRBD1 matches 8 bases. With V trimmed by 1 base and J by 7 bases, 12 bases remained unmatched. The CDR3 loop spans 17 amino acids. Germline values: CDR1 SGHDN, CDR2 FVKESK. CDR3 bases: TGTGCCAGCAGCCAAGTTCGACAGGGGAGGTTGTTGAATGAGCAGTTCTTC. Translated, it gives CASSQVRQGRLLNEQFF.

The V and J genes are TRBV7-2 and TRBJ1-1, with 7 bases fitting TRBD1. With V trimmed by 3 bases and J by 0 bases, 4 bases remained unmatched. The CDR3 contains 15 residues. The germline V gene has CDR1 SGHTA and CDR2 FQGNSA. The CDR3: CASSLDRMMNTEAFF. The DNA for the CDR3 is TGTGCCAGCAGCTTGGACAGGATGATGAACACTGAAGCTTTCTTT.

V and J are TRBV4-3 and TRBJ2-3; 8 nucleotides line up with TRBD1. The germline V gene encodes CDR1 LGHNA and CDR2 YSLEER. The CDR3 has 15 amino acids. The V segment lost 4 bases and the J segment 0 bases; nucleotides outside the gene matches: 3. The CDR3, as DNA: TGCGCCAGCAGCCTTCGGACAGGGAGCACAGATACGCAGTATTTT. Protein sequence: CASSLRTGSTDTQYF.

This clone has more than one count but fewer than ten. The V and J genes are TRBV7-8 and TRBJ1-4; 7 bases map to TRBD1. Germline trimming cut 2 bases from V and 6 bases from J; bases unmatched to any gene: 3. CDR1 and CDR2 from the germline V gene are SGHVS and FQNEAQ. The CDR3 spans 14 residues. The CDR3, as DNA: TGTGCCAGCAGCTTACGCAGGGGGGATGAAAAACTGTTTTTT. Translation: CASSLRRGDEKLFF.

The chain joins TRBV5-8 to TRBJ2-3, with a possible D match to TRBD1 (6 bases). Germline V CDR1 and CDR2: SGHTS, YDEGEE. The CDR3 length is 18 residues. The V and J ends lost 0 bases and 5 bases respectively, with 22 bases between them. The CDR3 loop reads CASSLGTVSTGVGDTQYF. CDR3 DNA: TGTGCCAGCAGCTTGGGTACGGTCTCGACAGGTGTTGGAGATACGCAGTATTTT.

Concerning this clone: Other DNA sequences within the sample encode an identical CDR3. The chain carries TRBV19 and TRBJ2-7; TRBD1 matches 7 bases. V lost 9 bases to trimming and J lost 4 bases; unmatched junction nucleotides: 6. Per the germline V gene, CDR1 is LNHDA and CDR2 is SQIVND (reference sequence). The CDR3 is 12 amino acids. The CDR3 bases are TGTGCCAGCCGGGACAGAGTATACGAGCAGTACTTC. Translated, it gives CASRDRVYEQYF.

This rearrangement joins TRBV5-6 to TRBJ2-4; 8 nucleotides align to TRBD1. Germline values: CDR1 SGHDT, CDR2 YYEEEE. This CDR3 comprises 18 residues. V was pared by 3 bases and J by 9 bases, with 20 bases of the junction left unmatched. CDR3 nucleotides: TGTGCCAGCAGCTCGCCGGGACAGGCCTATGTTGGTGGGCTCATTCAGTACTTC. Encoded protein: CASSSPGQAYVGGLIQYF.

Worth noting for this clone: A read error may account for a junction end that differs from germline. This rearrangement joins TRBV4-2 to TRBJ2-3, with D perhaps TRBD1 (6 bases). Germline-derived CDR1 and CDR2 are LGHNA and YNFKEQ. The CDR3 covers 16 residues. The CDR3, as DNA: TGTGCCAGCAGTCAAGGGAGCAGGGGAACCACAGATACGCAGTATTTT. It translates to CASSQGSRGTTDTQYF.

The chain recombines TRBV7-8 with TRBJ1-2; no reliable D call. CDR3 size: 16 residues. V was cut by 0 bases and J by 4 bases, with 15 bases left in between. The germline V gene has CDR1 SGHVS and CDR2 FQNEAQ. The CDR3 loop reads CASSLARSRLSYGYTF. CDR3 DNA sequence: TGTGCCAGCAGCTTAGCGAGGTCCCGACTATCCTATGGCTACACCTTC.

The V call is TRBV7-6, the J call TRBJ2-7; the D gene is possibly TRBD1 (6 bases). Germline values: CDR1 SGHVS, CDR2 FNYEAQ. Trimming took off 3 bases at V and 1 base at J, with 10 bases between the two ends. This CDR3 spans 14 amino acids. CDR3 sequence (DNA): TGTGCCAGCAGCTTGATAGGGGGATCCTACGAGCAGTACTTC. Amino acid sequence: CASSLIGGSYEQYF.

V and J are TRBV7-9 and TRBJ1-6; D perhaps matches TRBD1 (6 bases). The CDR3 extends over 15 amino acids. Per the germline V gene, CDR1 is SEHNR and CDR2 is FQNEAQ (reference sequence). V shed 3 bases and J shed 8 bases, with 14 bases lying between them. The CDR3 is CASSLGARDDSPLHF. The CDR3 nucleotides read TGTGCCAGCAGCTTGGGGGCCCGGGACGATTCACCCCTCCACTTT.

The gene calls are TRBV30 and TRBJ2-3; TRBD2 is a possible D gene (5 bases). Germline V gives CDR1 GTSNPN, CDR2 SVGIG (reference sequence). The CDR3 loop spans 16 amino acids. V dropped 1 base and J dropped 2 bases, with 16 bases sitting between them. As DNA, the CDR3 is TGTGCCTGGAGTGGAAGGGTGCGACTATACACAGATACGCAGTATTTT. It yields the protein CAWSGRVRLYTDTQYF.

This CDR3 is CASSYSTGRATNEKLFF. In nucleotides, the CDR3 is TGTGCCAGCAGTTACTCGACAGGAAGGGCAACTAATGAAAAACTGTTTTTT. The V call is TRBV6-2 or TRBV6-3, the J call TRBJ1-4; tentative D call: TRBD1 (6 bases). CDR1 and CDR2 (germline): MNHEY, SVGEGT. This CDR3 spans 17 amino acids. Trimming took off 0 bases at V and 0 bases at J, with 11 bases between the two ends.

The chain uses TRBV7-2 and TRBJ1-1; 10 nucleotides agree with TRBD1. Germline CDR1 SGHTA, CDR2 FQGNSA. With V trimmed by 6 bases and J by 5 bases, 12 bases remained unmatched. The CDR3 sequence is 16 residues long. Here the CDR3 DNA reads TGTGCCAGCAGAGAGACCGGGACAGGGGTTAAAACTGAAGCTTTCTTT. This gives the protein CASRETGTGVKTEAFF. The complete variable domain, with remaining parts taken from reference TRBV7-2 and TRBJ1-1, reads GAGVSQSPSNKVTEKGKDVELRCDPISGHTALYWYRQSLGQGLEFLIYFQGNSAPDKSGLPSDRFSAERTGGSVSTLTIQRTQQEDSAVYLCASRETGTGVKTEAFFGQGTRLTVV.

The rearrangement links TRBV7-2 to TRBJ1-1, with TRBD1 matching over 7 bases. The CDR3 is made up of 13 amino acids. The germline V gene has CDR1 SGHTA and CDR2 FQGNSA. Germline trimming cut 4 bases from V and 7 bases from J; bases unmatched to any gene: 6. The CDR3 protein is CASSWDSFGEAFF. The CDR3 nucleotides read TGTGCCAGCAGCTGGGACAGTTTTGGTGAAGCTTTCTTT.

The sample holds one count of this clone. The chain carries TRBV29-1 and TRBJ1-4; 9 positions agree with TRBD1. Germline CDR1 reads SQVTM; CDR2 reads ANQGSEA. With 4 bases clipped from V and 8 bases from J, the junction kept 8 bases outside the gene matches. This CDR3 comprises 14 residues. CDR3 DNA: TGCAGCGTTGCGCCAACAGGGGGCTGGGAAAAACTGTTTTTT. Protein product: CSVAPTGGWEKLFF.

The rearrangement uses TRBV5-6 and TRBJ1-2; no definite D call. The V end lost 0 bases, the J end lost 5 bases, and 8 bases lay between the germline ends. Germline V gene sequence: CDR1 SGHDT, CDR2 YYEEEE. This CDR3 spans 13 amino acids. As DNA, the CDR3 is TGTGCCAGCAGCTTGGAGAGTCGATATGGCTACACCTTC. It is translated as CASSLESRYGYTF.

This rearrangement joins TRBV27 to TRBJ2-7; possibly TRBD2 for D (6 bases). The CDR3 loop spans 13 amino acids. Germline loops: CDR1 MNHEY, CDR2 SMNVEV (reference sequence). Trimming shortened V by 8 bases and J by 2 bases, and 13 bases separated the two germline ends. This CDR3 is CASSGGGTYEQYF. CDR3 DNA sequence: TGTGCCAGCTCTGGTGGGGGGACCTACGAGCAGTACTTC.

This chain joins TRBV19 and TRBJ1-4, with 12 bases identical to TRBD1. V dropped 6 bases and J dropped 11; count of bases not matched to a gene: 10. The CDR3 has 15 residues. CDR1 and CDR2 (germline): LNHDA, SQIVND (reference sequence). The CDR3 protein is CASSQGQGASWKLFF. The CDR3, as DNA: TGTGCCAGTAGCCAGGGACAGGGGGCTTCATGGAAACTGTTTTTT.

The gene calls are TRBV7-2 and TRBJ2-7; 7 nucleotides align to TRBD2. The junction had 8 bases not matched to a gene; V was cut back by 6 bases and J by 3 bases. The CDR3 has 14 amino acids. The germline gives CDR1 SGHTA, CDR2 FQGNSA. The CDR3 sequence: CASSRAGLSYEQYF. The CDR3 region has the DNA TGTGCCAGCAGTAGAGCGGGACTAAGCTACGAGCAGTACTTC.

The genes are TRBV6-5 and TRBJ2-7; D might be TRBD2 (5 bases). CDR1 is MNHEY, CDR2 SVGAGI, per germline. Trimming cost V 5 bases and J 7 bases, with 12 bases left between them. The CDR3 is made up of 12 amino acids. CDR3 sequence (DNA): TGTGCCAGCAGTACTGGACTCAAGGAGCAGTACTTC. Amino acid sequence: CASSTGLKEQYF.